The source of this T cell receptor (beta chain) is a study of lymphopenia after photon versus proton radiotherapy. Germline CDR1 reads MNHNS; CDR2 reads SASEGT. The junction had 3 bases not matched to a gene; V was cut back by 4 bases and J by 5 bases. The CDR3 loop spans 15 amino acids. Overall study findings and caveats: Only patients who died were analyzed for survival; proton advantage is unproven. After the lymphocyte nadir, photon-treated repertoires showed oligoclonal expansion, especially of CD8+ Temra cells. Larger post-nadir TCR diversity loss correlated inversely with survival in deceased patients. Proton therapy kept repertoires fairly stable, unlike photons, which gained effector/memory cells.

Here immunoSEQ multiplex PCR was the method, and the copy in TCRdb shows in-frame clones only, minus some. Here the sample spans about 64,000 clones, approximately 90% being singletons. This clone was seen a few times. Its antigen is not identified. This chain connects TRBV6-1 to TRBJ1-5, with 12 bases that match TRBD1. This TCR was sampled from a man of 80 years or more with esophageal cancer. Source: peripheral blood, taken from a patient treated with proton-based radiotherapy. The CDR3 region has the DNA TGTGCCAGCAGTGGGGGGACAGGGGGCTATCAGCCCCAGCATTTT. It yields the protein CASSGGTGGYQPQHF.